Shown below are 29 T cell receptor beta chains from a single sample sequenced in a study of blood T cells in healthy people across ages. The use of a sample-barcoded 5' primer and a J-beta primer mix characterized a second PCR of roughly 6 to 11 cycles. TCRdb processed the 5' RACE reads anew with MiXCR; each CDR3 protein has one entry. Among 1.5 million to 1.9 million distinct CDR3 sequences listed, under 55% were seen once. The sequenced material came from blood. The receptors were sampled from a woman under 30 in good health.

This clonotype was seen only a few times. The rearrangement links TRBV29-1 to TRBJ2-2; D is unclear. The germline V gene has CDR1 SQVTM and CDR2 ANQGSEA. The CDR3 contains 14 residues. The V and J ends lost 7 bases and 4 bases respectively, with 16 bases between them. CDR3 loop: CSASGGAFTGELFF. The CDR3, as DNA: TGCAGCGCCTCCGGCGGAGCCTTCACCGGGGAGCTGTTTTTT.

This rearrangement joins TRBV20-1 to TRBJ1-2; 7 nucleotides line up with TRBD1. The trim removed 4 bases at V and 8 bases at J, leaving 7 bases unmatched. Germline CDR1 DFQATT, CDR2 SNEGSKA (reference sequence). CDR3 length: 12 amino acids. The CDR3 bases are TGCAGTGCTATACCACAGGGGCTCGGCTACACCTTC. Amino acid sequence: CSAIPQGLGYTF.

With respect to this clonotype: The junction departs from the called germline gene at one end, perhaps through a read error. The CDR3 protein is CASSVGTEPRNELFF. CDR3 sequence (DNA): TGTGCCAGCAGCGTGGGGACAGAGCCAAGGAATGAGCTGTTCTTC. This chain connects TRBV9 to TRBJ2-1; 7 bases line up with TRBD1. Germline CDR1 is SGDLS and CDR2 is YYNGEE. This CDR3 has 15 residues.

The V call is TRBV4-3, the J call TRBJ2-7; 9 bases map to TRBD1. The CDR3 sequence is 16 residues long. J was trimmed by 1 base and V by 0 bases; bases with no gene match: 4. Germline V CDR1 and CDR2: LGHNA, YSLEER. The CDR3 nucleotides are TGCGCCAGCAGCCAAGAAAGCGGACAGGGGTCCTACGAGCAGTACTTC. Translated: CASSQESGQGSYEQYF.

Only a few counts were recorded for this clonotype. The CDR3 nucleotides are TGTGCCAGCACCTCGGGTAGGGTGAACGGCGAGCAGTACTTC. It is translated as CASTSGRVNGEQYF. The chain recombines TRBV12-3 or TRBV12-4 with TRBJ2-7; D remains ambiguous. Deletions cut 7 bases from V and 6 bases from J, with 19 bases between. The length of the CDR3 is 14 residues.

This clonotype was detected once. A read error may produce the germline difference seen at one junction end. The CDR3 DNA sequence: TGTGCCAGCAGCTTAGGAGGGGGCGGTGACTATGGCTACAACTTC. Its protein product is CASSLGGGGDYGYNF. The chain employs TRBV7-8 and TRBJ1-2; 7 nucleotides match TRBD1. Germline assignment: CDR1 SGHVS and CDR2 FQNEAQ. The CDR3 is 15 residues long.

V is TRBV29-1 and J is TRBJ2-2, with D perhaps TRBD1 (5 bases). Germline V lookup: CDR1 SQVTM, CDR2 ANQGSEA. Trimming removed 5 bases from V and 7 bases from J, with 20 bases in between. The CDR3 is 15 residues long. The CDR3 reads CSVKGYAGPSGELFF. DNA of the CDR3: TGCAGCGTTAAGGGGTACGCAGGCCCGAGCGGGGAGCTGTTTTTT.

This clonotype was observed a handful of times. The chain is built from TRBV20-1 and TRBJ1-2; TRBD1 might be the D (5 bases). V was trimmed by 0 bases and J by 4 bases, leaving 12 bases between them. The length of the CDR3 is 14 residues. Germline CDR1 is DFQATT and CDR2 is SNEGSKA (reference sequence). CDR3 region: CSARDPVGGYGYTF. The CDR3 DNA sequence: TGCAGTGCTAGAGATCCGGTGGGGGGCTATGGCTACACCTTC.

This chain uses TRBV4-1 with TRBJ2-5; D unresolved. Trimming took 1 base from V and 1 from J, leaving 4 bases between them. The CDR3 covers 13 residues. The germline CDR1 and CDR2 sequences are MGHRA and YSYEKL. This CDR3 reads CASSQAVQETQYF. Written as DNA, the CDR3 is TGCGCCAGCAGCCAAGCGGTCCAAGAGACCCAGTACTTC.

As for this clonotype: One end of the junction varies from germline; a read error may be responsible. Here the CDR3 DNA reads TGTGCTAGCAGCCCCTCGTCGGGGAGCCAGCAGTTCTTC. Amino acids: CASSPSSGSQQFF. This chain links TRBV7-7 with TRBJ2-1; D may be TRBD2 (5 bases). Germline loops: CDR1 SSHAT, CDR2 FNYEAQ (reference sequence). The CDR3 consists of 13 residues. Variable domain in full (rest from reference TRBV7-7 and TRBJ2-1): GAGVSQSPRYKVTKRGQDVTLRCDPISSHATLYWYQQALGQGPEFLTYFNYEAQPDKSGLPSDRFSAERPEGSISTLTIQRTEQRDSAMYRCASSPSSGSQQFFGPGTRLTVL.

The chain carries TRBV6-2 or TRBV6-3 and TRBJ1-1; D is possibly TRBD1 (6 bases). Germline lookup yields CDR1 MNHEY and CDR2 SVGEGT. The CDR3 is 16 residues long. V was trimmed by 0 bases and J by 0 bases, leaving 11 bases between them. DNA of the CDR3: TGTGCCAGCAGTTACTCGGGGGGGGGCTTGAACACTGAAGCTTTCTTT. Its protein is CASSYSGGGLNTEAFF.

The genes are TRBV29-1 and TRBJ1-1, with D hard to call. The CDR3 is 13 residues long. The germline gives CDR1 SQVTM, CDR2 ANQGSEA. V lost 4 bases and J lost 3, with 12 bases in between. CDR3 DNA sequence: TGCAGCGTTGTCCCCAGAAGGGACACTGAAGCTTTCTTT. Translated: CSVVPRRDTEAFF.

The chain has TRBV12-3 or TRBV12-4 and TRBJ2-1; the D gene is possibly TRBD1 (7 bases). V gave up 4 bases and J gave up 4 bases, with 23 bases separating them. The CDR3 covers 18 residues. CDR3 sequence reads: CASSSPRRGLARYNEQFF. The CDR3 nucleotides read TGTGCCAGCAGTTCGCCGAGGAGGGGGCTAGCTAGGTACAATGAGCAGTTCTTC.

The chain couples TRBV28 to TRBJ1-1; D uncertain. Germline V gene lookup returns CDR1 MDHEN and CDR2 SYDVKM. V gave up 6 bases and J gave up 2 bases, with 16 bases separating them. The CDR3 sequence is 15 residues long. CDR3 DNA: TGTGCCAGCAGCCCCGAGGGCTACCTAAACACTGAAGCTTTCTTT. This gives the protein CASSPEGYLNTEAFF.

V usage is TRBV15 and J usage is TRBJ2-3, with 10 bases fitting TRBD2. Germline V CDR1 and CDR2: LNHNV, YYDKDF (reference sequence). The CDR3 contains 15 residues. V shed 4 bases and J 4 bases; nucleotides not matched to a gene: 5. The CDR3 sequence: CATSIFGTSADTQYF. The CDR3 nucleotides read TGTGCCACCAGCATCTTCGGGACTAGCGCAGATACGCAGTATTTT.

The chain links TRBV7-6 to TRBJ1-1; tentative D call: TRBD1 (5 bases). Germline lookup yields CDR1 SGHVS and CDR2 FNYEAQ. The CDR3 loop spans 16 amino acids. Trimming took 9 bases from V and 0 from J, leaving 20 bases between them. Written as DNA, the CDR3 is TGTGCCAGTCCAACCCCCCGGGGGTGGATGAACACTGAAGCTTTCTTT. It specifies CASPTPRGWMNTEAFF.

This clonotype was counted at least ten times. The chain employs TRBV29-1 and TRBJ2-1; the D gene is possibly TRBD2 (5 bases). V lost 1 base, J lost 8 bases, and 9 bases lay in between. CDR3 length equals 12 residues. Germline V gene lookup returns CDR1 SQVTM and CDR2 ANQGSEA. The CDR3 is CSVEVMEDEQFF. Here the CDR3 DNA reads TGCAGCGTTGAAGTTATGGAGGATGAGCAGTTCTTC.

The chain joins TRBV12-3 or TRBV12-4 to TRBJ1-2; D gene unclear. This CDR3 contains 11 residues. V lost 3 bases and J lost 8, with 7 bases in between. CDR3 sequence reads: CASSFHLGYTF. The DNA of the CDR3 is TGTGCCAGCAGTTTTCACCTAGGCTACACCTTC.

J is TRBJ2-5 and V is TRBV27; 7 bases match TRBD1. The trim removed 2 bases at V and 5 bases at J, leaving 5 bases unmatched. Germline CDR1 MNHEY, CDR2 SMNVEV (reference sequence). The CDR3 totals 14 residues. The CDR3: CASSLLQGVETQYF. CDR3 nucleotide sequence: TGTGCCAGCAGTTTACTCCAGGGGGTGGAGACCCAGTACTTC.

This rearrangement joins TRBV27 to TRBJ1-2, with D possibly TRBD1 on 5 matching bases. V was shortened by 6 bases and J by 5 bases, with 13 bases between the two germline ends. Germline V gene sequence: CDR1 MNHEY, CDR2 SMNVEV (reference sequence). The CDR3 length is 13 residues. The CDR3 DNA sequence: TGTGCCAGCAGGTCCGGGGCCGGGTATGGCTACACCTTC. This sequence encodes CASRSGAGYGYTF.

This clonotype was observed a few times. The chain is built from TRBV6-5 and TRBJ1-4; TRBD1 is a possible D gene (6 bases). Germline CDR1 MNHEY, CDR2 SVGAGI. The germline V and J ends were trimmed by 2 bases and 7 bases, with 11 bases remaining between them. This CDR3 contains 14 residues. CDR3 residues: CASSYGHRAEKLFF. The CDR3 coding sequence is TGTGCCAGCAGTTACGGGCACAGGGCTGAAAAACTGTTTTTT.

The chain couples TRBV7-6 to TRBJ2-1; 10 nucleotides line up with TRBD2. V gave up 6 bases and J gave up 7 bases; unmatched junction bases: 12. CDR3 length equals 16 residues. Germline V gene data show CDR1 as SGHVS and CDR2 as FNYEAQ. The CDR3 sequence is CASRLTASGRGNEQFF. For the CDR3, the DNA is TGTGCCAGCAGATTGACTGCTAGCGGGAGAGGGAATGAGCAGTTCTTC.

The gene calls are TRBV4-2 and TRBJ1-5; no reliable D call. Looked up from germline, CDR1 is LGHNA and CDR2 is YNFKEQ. V gave up 4 bases and J gave up 1 base, with 14 bases separating them. The CDR3 is 16 residues long. The CDR3 nucleotides read TGTGCCAGCAGCCTAAAGAGCTCCGGCAGCAATCAGCCCCAGCATTTT. Translating gives CASSLKSSGSNQPQHF.

This clonotype was found a few times. This chain links TRBV18 with TRBJ1-4; D is unresolved. V lost 5 bases and J 4 bases, leaving 11 bases between the germline ends. Germline V lookup: CDR1 KGHSH, CDR2 LQKENI. CDR3 length equals 14 residues. In DNA form, the CDR3 reads TGTGCCAGCTCAGCCACCAGTCTTAATGAAAAACTGTTTTTT. Protein product: CASSATSLNEKLFF.

This chain links TRBV2 with TRBJ2-2; maybe TRBD2 (6 bases). Trimming took off 4 bases at V and 4 bases at J, with 10 bases between the two ends. Germline V lookup: CDR1 SNHLY, CDR2 FYNNEI. The CDR3 runs 14 residues. The CDR3 region is CASSVEGGTGELFF. The CDR3 DNA is TGTGCCAGCAGTGTGGAGGGAGGCACCGGGGAGCTGTTTTTT.

The sample holds a few counts of this clonotype. CDR3 in DNA: TGCAGTGCTAGAGATGCCTTCGCCTACGAGCAGTACTTC. Translated: CSARDAFAYEQYF. This sequence joins TRBV20-1 and TRBJ2-7; D remains unclear. The V gene lost 0 bases and the J gene lost 2 bases, with 8 bases spanning the gap. Germline V CDR1 and CDR2: DFQATT, SNEGSKA (reference sequence). The CDR3 spans 13 residues.

The chain employs TRBV29-1 and TRBJ2-2, with a tentative D call TRBD1 (5 bases). The CDR3 covers 14 residues. V lost 5 bases and J 5 bases, leaving 15 bases between the germline ends. Germline V gene lookup returns CDR1 SQVTM and CDR2 ANQGSEA. The CDR3 coding sequence is TGCAGCGTTAGACAGACAGTATTAACCGGGGAGCTGTTTTTT. It is translated as CSVRQTVLTGELFF.

DNA of the CDR3: TGTGCCAGCAGTTACTCCGGGCCCTCCTACAATGAGCAGTTCTTC. Translated, it gives CASSYSGPSYNEQFF. The genes are TRBV6-5 and TRBJ2-1; D is unresolved. Germline CDR1 is MNHEY and CDR2 is SVGAGI. This CDR3 comprises 15 residues. Deletions cut 0 bases from V and 0 bases from J, with 6 bases between.

This clonotype was seen more than once but under ten times. The gene calls are TRBV11-1 and TRBJ2-3, with 8 bases that match TRBD2. The CDR3 has 16 amino acids. The germline gives CDR1 SGHAT, CDR2 FQDESV (reference sequence). With V trimmed by 5 bases and J by 1 base, 8 bases remained unmatched. The CDR3 sequence is CASSAQGLDGTDTQYF. The CDR3 DNA reads TGTGCCAGCAGCGCGCAGGGACTAGATGGCACAGATACGCAGTATTTT.